These T cell receptor beta chains were read from a single sample in a study of T cell changes during pregnancy in multiple sclerosis. Method: immunoSEQ multiplex PCR; TCRdb's copy keeps in-frame clones and lacks some. The data show about 50,000 clones, about nine tenths seen once. Specimen: CD8+ T cells from peripheral blood mononuclear cells, collected after pregnancy. These receptors were collected from a female donor with multiple sclerosis, enrolled in a pregnancy study. Each CDR3 is given with its conserved first and last residue. A D gene is named only where the DNA matches it firmly. The size entry is marked missing in some rows and otherwise reads once, few, many or a size class.

J gene: TRBJ2-5
clone size: once
D gene: TRBD2
V gene: TRBV2
CDR3 DNA: TGTGCCAGCAGTGAGGTGGGACTAGCGGGGGACCAAGAGACCCAGTACTTC
CDR3 protein: CASSEVGLAGDQETQYF

J gene: TRBJ2-7
clone size: .
D gene: .
V gene: TRBV4-3
CDR3 DNA: TGCGCCAGCAGCCAAGATCTGGGGCAGGGCTACGAGCAGTACTTC
CDR3 protein: CASSQDLGQGYEQYF

J gene: TRBJ2-5
clone size: .
D gene: .
V gene: TRBV13
CDR3 DNA: TGTGCCAGCAGCTGGGGGGGAGGGGGCCAAGAGACCCAGTACTTC
CDR3 protein: CASSWGGGGQETQYF

J gene: TRBJ1-2
clone size: .
D gene: .
V gene: TRBV7-6
CDR3 DNA: TGTGCCAGCAGCTTAGCTTCAGGGTTTGGCTACACCTTC
CDR3 protein: CASSLASGFGYTF

J gene: TRBJ1-1
clone size: .
D gene: .
V gene: TRBV27
CDR3 DNA: TGTGCCAGCATACGGGGGGTTTCTGAAGCTTTCTTT
CDR3 protein: CASIRGVSEAFF

J gene: TRBJ2-7
clone size: .
D gene: .
V gene: TRBV7-8
CDR3 DNA: TGTGCCAGCAGCACCAGCTACGAGCAGTACTTC
CDR3 protein: CASSTSYEQYF

J gene: TRBJ1-3
clone size: .
D gene: .
V gene: TRBV7-8
CDR3 DNA: TGTGCCAGCAGCCCCCAGTTGGGGACAGGAAACACCATATATTTT
CDR3 protein: CASSPQLGTGNTIYF

J gene: TRBJ2-5
clone size: .
D gene: TRBD2
V gene: TRBV10-3
CDR3 DNA: TGTGCCATCAGTGAGTCGAATGAGGCTAGCGGGGGTGAAGAGACCCAGTACTTC
CDR3 protein: CAISESNEASGGEETQYF

J gene: TRBJ1-1
clone size: .
D gene: .
V gene: TRBV2
CDR3 DNA: TGTGCCAGCAAGTTGGGGAGCACCGATACTGAAGCTTTCTTT
CDR3 protein: CASKLGSTDTEAFF

J gene: TRBJ1-5
clone size: few
D gene: .
V gene: TRBV4-1
CDR3 DNA: TGCGCCAGCAGCCAAGGCGACAGCCGCAATCAGCCCCAGCATTTT
CDR3 protein: CASSQGDSRNQPQHF

J gene: TRBJ1-1
clone size: .
D gene: .
V gene: TRBV19
CDR3 DNA: TGTGCCAGTAGGTGGAGGGGGGGAGGCACTGAAGCTTTCTTT
CDR3 protein: CASRWRGGGTEAFF

J gene: TRBJ2-3
clone size: .
D gene: TRBD2
V gene: TRBV7-3
CDR3 DNA: TGTGCCACCAGATGGAGCGGGGGTAGAGATATGGATACGCAGTATTTT
CDR3 protein: CATRWSGGRDMDTQYF

J gene: TRBJ2-1
clone size: .
D gene: TRBD1
V gene: TRBV10-3
CDR3 DNA: TGTGCCATCAGTGAGCTAGGACAGGGGAGAGACAATGAGCAGTTCTTC
CDR3 protein: CAISELGQGRDNEQFF

J gene: TRBJ1-2
clone size: once
D gene: .
V gene: TRBV7-9
CDR3 DNA: TGTGCCAGCAGCACTAACGGGGGTCCGCGTTCCTATGGCTACACCTTC
CDR3 protein: CASSTNGGPRSYGYTF

J gene: TRBJ2-5
clone size: .
D gene: .
V gene: TRBV7-6
CDR3 DNA: TGTGCCAGCAGCACACGCGGGGAGACCCAGTACTTC
CDR3 protein: CASSTRGETQYF

J gene: TRBJ1-2
clone size: .
D gene: TRBD1
V gene: TRBV27
CDR3 DNA: TGTGCCAGCAGTCCCAGGGGGCGGATTGGCTACACCTTC
CDR3 protein: CASSPRGRIGYTF

J gene: TRBJ1-5
clone size: .
D gene: .
V gene: TRBV7-9
CDR3 DNA: TGTGCCAGCAGGCCGGCCGGGGAACACAATCAGCCCCAGCATTTT
CDR3 protein: CASRPAGEHNQPQHF

J gene: TRBJ2-7
clone size: .
D gene: .
V gene: TRBV6-1
CDR3 DNA: TGTGCCAGCAGAGCCGACAGTCGAGAGGAGCAGTACTTC
CDR3 protein: CASRADSREEQYF

J gene: TRBJ2-2
clone size: .
D gene: .
V gene: TRBV7-7
CDR3 DNA: TGTGCCAGCAGCCTGGGGGCAGGGGGAGGCACCGGGGAGCTGTTTTTT
CDR3 protein: CASSLGAGGGTGELFF

J gene: TRBJ2-5
clone size: once
D gene: .
V gene: TRBV11-1
CDR3 DNA: TGTGCCAGCAGCTTCAGAGGGTCGATCCAAGAGACCCAGTACTTC
CDR3 protein: CASSFRGSIQETQYF

J gene: TRBJ1-2
clone size: once
D gene: TRBD1
V gene: TRBV11-3
CDR3 DNA: TGTGCCAGCAGCCTCAGGGGGCGCGAAGGCTACACCTTC
CDR3 protein: CASSLRGREGYTF

J gene: TRBJ1-1
clone size: .
D gene: .
V gene: TRBV11-2
CDR3 DNA: TGTGCCAGCAGCTTAGACGGGAACACTGAAGCTTTCTTT
CDR3 protein: CASSLDGNTEAFF

J gene: TRBJ2-7
clone size: .
D gene: TRBD1
V gene: TRBV7-6
CDR3 DNA: TGTGCCAGCAGCCCTCGACCCCGTTCCGGGACAGGGTCCGAGCAGTACTTC
CDR3 protein: CASSPRPRSGTGSEQYF

J gene: TRBJ2-1
clone size: .
D gene: TRBD2
V gene: TRBV29-1
CDR3 DNA: TGCAGCGTTGAAGGGGGACTAGCGGGCCCGAGCTCCTACAATGAGCAGTTCTTC
CDR3 protein: CSVEGGLAGPSSYNEQFF

J gene: TRBJ2-7
clone size: .
D gene: .
V gene: TRBV6-1
CDR3 DNA: TGTGCCAGCAGTGAAGCGACAGGTACCCCCTACGAGCAGTACTTC
CDR3 protein: CASSEATGTPYEQYF